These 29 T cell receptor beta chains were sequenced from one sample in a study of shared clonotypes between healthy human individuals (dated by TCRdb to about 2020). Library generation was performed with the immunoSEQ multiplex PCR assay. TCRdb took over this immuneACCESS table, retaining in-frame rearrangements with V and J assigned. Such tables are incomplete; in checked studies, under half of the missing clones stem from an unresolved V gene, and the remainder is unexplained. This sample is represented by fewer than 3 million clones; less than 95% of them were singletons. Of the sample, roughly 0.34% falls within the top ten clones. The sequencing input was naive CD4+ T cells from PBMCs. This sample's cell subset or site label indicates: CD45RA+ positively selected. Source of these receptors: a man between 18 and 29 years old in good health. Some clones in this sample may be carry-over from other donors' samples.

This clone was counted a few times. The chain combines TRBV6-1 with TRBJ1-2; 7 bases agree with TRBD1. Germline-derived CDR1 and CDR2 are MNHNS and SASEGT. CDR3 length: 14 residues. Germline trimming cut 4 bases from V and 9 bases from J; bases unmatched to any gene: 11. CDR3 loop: CASSVQGQSMRYTF. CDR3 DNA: TGTGCCAGCAGTGTTCAGGGACAGAGTATGCGCTACACCTTC.

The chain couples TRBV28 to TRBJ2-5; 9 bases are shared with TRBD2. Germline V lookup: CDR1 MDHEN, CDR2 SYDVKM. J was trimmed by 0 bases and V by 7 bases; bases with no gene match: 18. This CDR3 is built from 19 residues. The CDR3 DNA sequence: TGTGCCAGCAATCACGGTCTAACTTTTAGCGGGAGAAACCAAGAGACCCAGTACTTC. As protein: CASNHGLTFSGRNQETQYF. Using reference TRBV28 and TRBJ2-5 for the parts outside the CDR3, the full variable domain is DVKVTQSSRYLVKRTGEKVFLECVQDMDHENMFWYRQDPGLGLRLIYFSYDVKMKEKGDIPEGYSVSREKKERFSLILESASTNQTSMYLCASNHGLTFSGRNQETQYFGPGTRLLVL.

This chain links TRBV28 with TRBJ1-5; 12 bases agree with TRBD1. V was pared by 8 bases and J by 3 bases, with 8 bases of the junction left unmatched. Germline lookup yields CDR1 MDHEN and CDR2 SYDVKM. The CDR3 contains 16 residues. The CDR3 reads CASRSEGQGANQPQHF. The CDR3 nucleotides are TGTGCCAGCCGCTCGGAGGGACAGGGGGCCAATCAGCCCCAGCATTTT.

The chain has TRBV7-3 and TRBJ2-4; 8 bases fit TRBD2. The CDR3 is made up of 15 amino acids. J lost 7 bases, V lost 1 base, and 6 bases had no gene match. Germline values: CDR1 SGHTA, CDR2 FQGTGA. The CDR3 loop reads CASSLSPGRENIQYF. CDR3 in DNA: TGTGCCAGCAGCTTAAGTCCCGGGAGGGAGAACATTCAGTACTTC. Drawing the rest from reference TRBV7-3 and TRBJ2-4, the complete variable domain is GAGVSQTPSNKVTEKGKYVELRCDPISGHTALYWYRQSLGQGPEFLIYFQGTGAADDSGLPNDRFFAVRPEGSVSTLKIQRTERGDSAVYLCASSLSPGRENIQYFGAGTRLSVL.

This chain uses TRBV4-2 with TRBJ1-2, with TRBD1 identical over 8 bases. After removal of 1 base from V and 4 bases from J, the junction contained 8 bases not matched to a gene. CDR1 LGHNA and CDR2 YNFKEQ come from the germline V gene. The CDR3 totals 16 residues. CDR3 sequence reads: CASSQARQGSVYGYTF. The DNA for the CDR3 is TGTGCCAGCAGCCAAGCCCGACAGGGGTCCGTCTATGGCTACACCTTC.

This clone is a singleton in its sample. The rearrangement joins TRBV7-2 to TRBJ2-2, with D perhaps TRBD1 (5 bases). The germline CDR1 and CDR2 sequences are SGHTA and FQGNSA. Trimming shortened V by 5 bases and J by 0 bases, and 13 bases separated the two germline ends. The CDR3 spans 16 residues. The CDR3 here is CASSPQPTANTGELFF. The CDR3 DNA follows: TGTGCCAGCAGCCCCCAGCCGACAGCGAACACCGGGGAGCTGTTTTTT.

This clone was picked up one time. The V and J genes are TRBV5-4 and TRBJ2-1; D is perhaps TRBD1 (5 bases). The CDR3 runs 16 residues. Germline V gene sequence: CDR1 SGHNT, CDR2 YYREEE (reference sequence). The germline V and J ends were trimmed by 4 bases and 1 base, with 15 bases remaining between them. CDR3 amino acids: CASSNFRVGSYNEQFF. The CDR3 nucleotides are TGTGCCAGCAGCAACTTCAGGGTCGGATCCTACAATGAGCAGTTCTTC.

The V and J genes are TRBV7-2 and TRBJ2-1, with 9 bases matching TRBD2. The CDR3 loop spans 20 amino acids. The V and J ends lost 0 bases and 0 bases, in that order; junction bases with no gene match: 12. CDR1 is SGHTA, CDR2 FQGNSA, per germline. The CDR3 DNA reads TGTGCCAGCAGCTTAGCCCGAGGTAGCGGGAGTTCCAGCTCCTACAATGAGCAGTTCTTC. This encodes CASSLARGSGSSSSYNEQFF.

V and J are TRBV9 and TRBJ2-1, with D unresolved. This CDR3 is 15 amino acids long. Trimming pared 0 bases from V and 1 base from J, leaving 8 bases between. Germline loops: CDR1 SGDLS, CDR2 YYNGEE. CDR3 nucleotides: TGTGCCAGCAGCGTAGATGAGAGATCCTACAATGAGCAGTTCTTC. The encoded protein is CASSVDERSYNEQFF.

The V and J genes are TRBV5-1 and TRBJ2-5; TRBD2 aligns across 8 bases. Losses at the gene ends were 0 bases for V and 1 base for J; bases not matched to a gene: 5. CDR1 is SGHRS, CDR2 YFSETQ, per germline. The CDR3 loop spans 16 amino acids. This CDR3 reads CASSLAGLAPQETQYF. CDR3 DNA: TGCGCCAGCAGCTTGGCCGGACTAGCTCCCCAAGAGACCCAGTACTTC.

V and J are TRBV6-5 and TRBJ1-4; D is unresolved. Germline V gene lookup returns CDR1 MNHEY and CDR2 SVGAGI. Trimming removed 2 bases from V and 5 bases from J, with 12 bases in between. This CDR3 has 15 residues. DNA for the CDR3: TGTGCCAGCAGTTACGGCTGGCAGGAGAATGAAAAACTGTTTTTT. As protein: CASSYGWQENEKLFF.

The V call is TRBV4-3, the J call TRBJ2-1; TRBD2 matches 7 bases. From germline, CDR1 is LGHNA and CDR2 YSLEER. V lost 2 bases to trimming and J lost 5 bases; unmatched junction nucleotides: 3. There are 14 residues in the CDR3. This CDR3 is CASSQSRENNEQFF. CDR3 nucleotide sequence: TGCGCCAGCAGCCAATCGCGGGAGAACAATGAGCAGTTCTTC.

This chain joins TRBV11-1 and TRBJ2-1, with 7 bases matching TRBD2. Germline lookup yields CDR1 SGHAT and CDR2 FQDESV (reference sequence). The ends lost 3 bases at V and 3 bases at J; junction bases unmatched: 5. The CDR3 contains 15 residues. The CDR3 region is CASSFFSGYYNEQFF. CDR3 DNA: TGTGCCAGCAGCTTCTTTAGCGGGTACTACAATGAGCAGTTCTTC. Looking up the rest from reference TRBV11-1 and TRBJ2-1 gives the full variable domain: EAEVAQSPRYKITEKSQAVAFWCDPISGHATLYWYRQILGQGPELLVQFQDESVVDDSQLPKDRFSAERLKGVDSTLKIQPAELGDSAMYLCASSFFSGYYNEQFFGPGTRLTVL.

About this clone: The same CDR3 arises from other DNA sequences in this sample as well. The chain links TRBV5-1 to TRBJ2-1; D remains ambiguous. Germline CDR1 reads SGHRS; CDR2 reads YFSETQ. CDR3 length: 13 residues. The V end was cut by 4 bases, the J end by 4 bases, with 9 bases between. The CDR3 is CASSPTTYNEQFF. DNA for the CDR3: TGCGCCAGCAGCCCCACAACGTACAATGAGCAGTTCTTC.

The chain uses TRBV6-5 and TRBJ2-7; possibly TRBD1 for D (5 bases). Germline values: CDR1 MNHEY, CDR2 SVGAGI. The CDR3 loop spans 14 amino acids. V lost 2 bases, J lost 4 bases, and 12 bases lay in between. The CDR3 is CASSYIQGRYEQYF. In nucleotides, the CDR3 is TGTGCCAGCAGTTACATCCAGGGAAGGTACGAGCAGTACTTC.

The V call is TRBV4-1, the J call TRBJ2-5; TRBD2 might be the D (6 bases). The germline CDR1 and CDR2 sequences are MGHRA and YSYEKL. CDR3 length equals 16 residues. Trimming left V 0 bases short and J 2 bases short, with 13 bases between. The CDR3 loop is CASSQDGASAQETQYF. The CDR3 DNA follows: TGCGCCAGCAGCCAAGATGGGGCTAGCGCTCAAGAGACCCAGTACTTC.

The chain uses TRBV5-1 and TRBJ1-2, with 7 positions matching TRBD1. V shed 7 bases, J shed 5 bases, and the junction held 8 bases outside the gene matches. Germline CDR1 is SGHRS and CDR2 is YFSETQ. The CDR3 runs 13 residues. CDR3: CASGRDSIYGYTF. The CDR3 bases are TGCGCCAGCGGCCGGGACAGCATTTATGGCTACACCTTC. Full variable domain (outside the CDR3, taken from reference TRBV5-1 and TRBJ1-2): KAGVTQTPRYLIKTRGQQVTLSCSPISGHRSVSWYQQTPGQGLQFLFEYFSETQRNKGNFPGRFSGRQFSNSRSEMNVSTLELGDSALYLCASGRDSIYGYTFGSGTRLTVV.

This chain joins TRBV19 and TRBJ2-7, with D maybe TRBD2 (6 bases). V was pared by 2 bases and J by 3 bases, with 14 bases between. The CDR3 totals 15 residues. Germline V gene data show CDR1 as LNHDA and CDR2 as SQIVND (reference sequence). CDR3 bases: TGTGCCAGTAGTATATACCCCGGAGGGGACTACGAGCAGTACTTC. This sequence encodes CASSIYPGGDYEQYF.

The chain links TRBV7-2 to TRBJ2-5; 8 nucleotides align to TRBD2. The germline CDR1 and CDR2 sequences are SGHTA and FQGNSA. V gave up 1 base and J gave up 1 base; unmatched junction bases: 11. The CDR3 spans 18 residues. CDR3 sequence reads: CASSLGPRGLVGQETQYF. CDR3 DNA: TGTGCCAGCAGCTTAGGACCAAGGGGACTAGTAGGCCAAGAGACCCAGTACTTC.

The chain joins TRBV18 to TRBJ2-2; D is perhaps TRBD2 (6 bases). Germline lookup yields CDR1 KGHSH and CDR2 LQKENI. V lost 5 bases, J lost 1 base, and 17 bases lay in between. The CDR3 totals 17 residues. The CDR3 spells CASSSRLDAMNTGELFF. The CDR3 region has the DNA TGTGCCAGCTCATCCAGACTAGACGCGATGAACACCGGGGAGCTGTTTTTT.

CDR3 DNA: TGTGCCAGTAGTATAACGGGACAGGGACCTTACGAGCAGTACTTC. Protein sequence: CASSITGQGPYEQYF. This chain links TRBV19 with TRBJ2-7; 9 bases are shared with TRBD1. CDR3 length: 15 residues. Germline CDR1 reads LNHDA; CDR2 reads SQIVND (reference sequence). V lost 2 bases to trimming and J lost 4 bases; unmatched junction nucleotides: 6. Full variable domain (outside the CDR3, taken from reference TRBV19 and TRBJ2-7): DGGITQSPKYLFRKEGQNVTLSCEQNLNHDAMYWYRQDPGQGLRLIYYSQIVNDFQKGDIAEGYSVSREKKESFPLTVTSAQKNPTAFYLCASSITGQGPYEQYFGPGTRLTVT.

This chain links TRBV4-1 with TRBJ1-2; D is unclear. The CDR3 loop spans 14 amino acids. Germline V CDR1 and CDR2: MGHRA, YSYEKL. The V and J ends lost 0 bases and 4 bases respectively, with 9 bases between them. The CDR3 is CASSQERVPYGYTF. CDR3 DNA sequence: TGCGCCAGCAGCCAAGAGAGGGTCCCCTATGGCTACACCTTC.

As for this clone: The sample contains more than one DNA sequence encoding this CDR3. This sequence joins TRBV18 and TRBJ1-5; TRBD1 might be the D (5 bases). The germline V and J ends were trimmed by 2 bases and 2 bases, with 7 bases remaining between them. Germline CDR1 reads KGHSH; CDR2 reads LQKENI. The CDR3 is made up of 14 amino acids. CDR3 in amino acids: CASSPGDGNQPQHF. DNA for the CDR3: TGTGCCAGCTCACCAGGGGACGGCAATCAGCCCCAGCATTTT.

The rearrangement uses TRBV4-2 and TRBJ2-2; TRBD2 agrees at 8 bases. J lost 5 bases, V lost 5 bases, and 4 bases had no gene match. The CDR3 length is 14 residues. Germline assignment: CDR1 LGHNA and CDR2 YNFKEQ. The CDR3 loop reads CASSSGTSTGELFF. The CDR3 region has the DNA TGTGCCAGCAGCTCCGGGACTAGTACCGGGGAGCTGTTTTTT.

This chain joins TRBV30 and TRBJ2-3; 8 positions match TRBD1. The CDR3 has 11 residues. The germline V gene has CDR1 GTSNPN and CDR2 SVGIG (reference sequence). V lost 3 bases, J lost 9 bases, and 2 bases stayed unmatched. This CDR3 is CAWRQGVTQYF. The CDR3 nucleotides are TGTGCCTGGAGACAGGGGGTGACGCAGTATTTT.

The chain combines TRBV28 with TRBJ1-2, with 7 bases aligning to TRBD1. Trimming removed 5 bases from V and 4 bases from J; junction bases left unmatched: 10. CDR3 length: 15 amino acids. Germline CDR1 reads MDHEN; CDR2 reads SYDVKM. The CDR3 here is CASSIQGPQAYGYTF. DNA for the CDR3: TGTGCCAGCAGTATACAGGGGCCCCAGGCCTATGGCTACACCTTC.

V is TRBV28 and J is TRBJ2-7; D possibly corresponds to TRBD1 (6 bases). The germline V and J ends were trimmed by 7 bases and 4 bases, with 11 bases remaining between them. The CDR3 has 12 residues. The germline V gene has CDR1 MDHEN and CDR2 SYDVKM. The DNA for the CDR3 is TGTGCCAGCACGGACAGAATTTACGAGCAGTACTTC. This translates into CASTDRIYEQYF.

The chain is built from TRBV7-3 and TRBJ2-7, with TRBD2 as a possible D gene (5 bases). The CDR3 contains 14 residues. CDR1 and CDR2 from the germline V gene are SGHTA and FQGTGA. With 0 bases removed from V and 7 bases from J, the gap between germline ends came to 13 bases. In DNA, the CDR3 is TGTGCCAGCAGCTTAACAAGGAGGAGTAGGGAGCAGTACTTC. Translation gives CASSLTRRSREQYF. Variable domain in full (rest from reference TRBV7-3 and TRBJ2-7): GAGVSQTPSNKVTEKGKYVELRCDPISGHTALYWYRQSLGQGPEFLIYFQGTGAADDSGLPNDRFFAVRPEGSVSTLKIQRTERGDSAVYLCASSLTRRSREQYFGPGTRLTVT.

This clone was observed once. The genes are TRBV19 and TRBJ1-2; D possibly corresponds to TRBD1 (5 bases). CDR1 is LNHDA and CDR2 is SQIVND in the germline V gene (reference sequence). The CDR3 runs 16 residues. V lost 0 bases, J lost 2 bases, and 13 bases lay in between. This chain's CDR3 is CASSIDLGEGNYGYTF. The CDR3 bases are TGTGCCAGTAGTATAGATCTGGGGGAAGGGAACTATGGCTACACCTTC.